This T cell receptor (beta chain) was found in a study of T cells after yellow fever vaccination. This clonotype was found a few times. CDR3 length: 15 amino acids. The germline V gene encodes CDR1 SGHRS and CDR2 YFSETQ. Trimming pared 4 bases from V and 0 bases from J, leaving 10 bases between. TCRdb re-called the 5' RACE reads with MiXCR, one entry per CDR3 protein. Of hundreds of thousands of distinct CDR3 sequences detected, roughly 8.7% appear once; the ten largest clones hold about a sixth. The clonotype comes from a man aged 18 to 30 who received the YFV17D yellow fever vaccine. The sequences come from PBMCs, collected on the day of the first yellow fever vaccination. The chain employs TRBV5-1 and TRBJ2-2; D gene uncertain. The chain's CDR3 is CASSLASPNTGELFF. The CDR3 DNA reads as TGCGCCAGCAGCCTGGCCTCTCCGAACACCGGGGAGCTGTTTTTT.